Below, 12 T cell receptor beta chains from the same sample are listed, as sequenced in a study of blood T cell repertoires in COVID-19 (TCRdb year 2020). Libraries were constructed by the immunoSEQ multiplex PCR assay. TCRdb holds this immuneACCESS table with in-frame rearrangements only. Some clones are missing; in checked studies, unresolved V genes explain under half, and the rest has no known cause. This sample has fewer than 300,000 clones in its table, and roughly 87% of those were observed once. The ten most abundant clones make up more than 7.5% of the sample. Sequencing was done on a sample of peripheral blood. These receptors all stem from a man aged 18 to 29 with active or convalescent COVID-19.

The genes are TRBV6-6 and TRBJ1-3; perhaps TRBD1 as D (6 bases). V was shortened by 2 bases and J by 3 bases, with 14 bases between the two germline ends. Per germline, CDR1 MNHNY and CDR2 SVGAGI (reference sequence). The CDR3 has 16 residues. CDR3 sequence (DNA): TGTGCCAGCAGTTACCCGAGTACAGGGCATGGAAACACCATATATTTT. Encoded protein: CASSYPSTGHGNTIYF.

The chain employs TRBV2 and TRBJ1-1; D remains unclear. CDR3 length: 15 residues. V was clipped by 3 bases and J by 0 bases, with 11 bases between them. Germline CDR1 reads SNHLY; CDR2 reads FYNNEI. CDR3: CASSDEGSMNTEAFF. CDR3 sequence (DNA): TGTGCCAGCAGTGATGAGGGATCCATGAACACTGAAGCTTTCTTT.

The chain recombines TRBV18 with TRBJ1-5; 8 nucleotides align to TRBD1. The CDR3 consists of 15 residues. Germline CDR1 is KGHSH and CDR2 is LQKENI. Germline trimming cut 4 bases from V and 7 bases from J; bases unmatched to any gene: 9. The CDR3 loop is CASSLTDRAGQPQHF. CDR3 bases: TGTGCCAGCTCACTAACGGACAGGGCCGGGCAGCCCCAGCATTTT.

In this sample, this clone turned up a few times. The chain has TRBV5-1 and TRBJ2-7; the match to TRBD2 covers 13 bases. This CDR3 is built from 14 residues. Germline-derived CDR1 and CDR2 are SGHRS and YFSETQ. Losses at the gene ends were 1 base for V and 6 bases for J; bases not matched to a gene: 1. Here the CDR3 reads CASSLTSGGGEQYF. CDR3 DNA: TGCGCCAGCAGCTTGACTAGCGGGGGGGGCGAGCAGTACTTC. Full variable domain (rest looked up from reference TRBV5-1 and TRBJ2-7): KAGVTQTPRYLIKTRGQQVTLSCSPISGHRSVSWYQQTPGQGLQFLFEYFSETQRNKGNFPGRFSGRQFSNSRSEMNVSTLELGDSALYLCASSLTSGGGEQYFGPGTRLTVT.

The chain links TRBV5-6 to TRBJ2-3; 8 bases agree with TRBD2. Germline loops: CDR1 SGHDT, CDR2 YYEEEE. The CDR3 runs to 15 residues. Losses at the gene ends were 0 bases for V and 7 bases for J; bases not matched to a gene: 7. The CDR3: CASSLGRSGGYTQYF. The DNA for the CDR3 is TGTGCCAGCAGCTTGGGTCGGAGCGGGGGCTATACGCAGTATTTT.

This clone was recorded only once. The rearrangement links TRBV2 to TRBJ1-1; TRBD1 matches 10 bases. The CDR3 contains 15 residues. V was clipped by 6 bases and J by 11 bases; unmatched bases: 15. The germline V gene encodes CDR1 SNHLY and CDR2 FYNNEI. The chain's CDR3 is CASSKTGTGDVSAFF. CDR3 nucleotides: TGTGCCAGCAGCAAAACCGGGACAGGGGATGTGAGTGCTTTCTTT.

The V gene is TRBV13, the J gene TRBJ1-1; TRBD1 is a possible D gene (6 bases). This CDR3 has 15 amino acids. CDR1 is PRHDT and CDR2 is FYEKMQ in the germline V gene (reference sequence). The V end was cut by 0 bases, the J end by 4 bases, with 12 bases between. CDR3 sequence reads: CASSLGRQGLTEAFF. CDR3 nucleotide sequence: TGTGCCAGCAGCTTAGGCCGGCAGGGGCTCACTGAAGCTTTCTTT. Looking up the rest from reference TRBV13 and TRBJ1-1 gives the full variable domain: AAGVIQSPRHLIKEKRETATLKCYPIPRHDTVYWYQQGPGQDPQFLISFYEKMQSDKGSIPDRFSAQQFSDYHSELNMSSLELGDSALYFCASSLGRQGLTEAFFGQGTRLTVV.

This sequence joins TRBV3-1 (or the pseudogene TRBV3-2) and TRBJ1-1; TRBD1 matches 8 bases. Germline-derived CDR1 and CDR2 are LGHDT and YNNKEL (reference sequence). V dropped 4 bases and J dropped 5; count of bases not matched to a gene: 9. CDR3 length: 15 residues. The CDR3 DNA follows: TGTGCCAGCAGCCGACCGCAGGGGGCGGGAACTGAAGCTTTCTTT. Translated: CASSRPQGAGTEAFF.

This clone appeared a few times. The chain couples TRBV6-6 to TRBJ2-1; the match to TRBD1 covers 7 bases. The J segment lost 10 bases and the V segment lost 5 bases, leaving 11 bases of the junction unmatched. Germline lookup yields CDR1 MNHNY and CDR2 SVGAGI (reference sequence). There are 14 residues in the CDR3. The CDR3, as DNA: TGTGCCAGCAGTCATGGGACAGCGAAAACAGAGCAGTTCTTC. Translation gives CASSHGTAKTEQFF.

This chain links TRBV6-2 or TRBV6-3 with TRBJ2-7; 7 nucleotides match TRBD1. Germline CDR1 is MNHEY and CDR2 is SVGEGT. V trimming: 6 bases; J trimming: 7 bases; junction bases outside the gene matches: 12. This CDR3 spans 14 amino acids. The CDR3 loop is CASSQRDSPREQYF. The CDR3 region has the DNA TGTGCCAGCAGCCAACGGGACAGCCCCAGGGAGCAGTACTTC.

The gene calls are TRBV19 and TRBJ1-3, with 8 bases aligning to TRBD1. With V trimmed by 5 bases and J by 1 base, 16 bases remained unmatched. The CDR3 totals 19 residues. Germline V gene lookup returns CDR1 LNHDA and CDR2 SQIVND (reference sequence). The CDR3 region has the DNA TGTGCCAGTAGTCCCGACGATTGGGCAGGGGGCGCATCTGGAAACACCATATATTTT. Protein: CASSPDDWAGGASGNTIYF.

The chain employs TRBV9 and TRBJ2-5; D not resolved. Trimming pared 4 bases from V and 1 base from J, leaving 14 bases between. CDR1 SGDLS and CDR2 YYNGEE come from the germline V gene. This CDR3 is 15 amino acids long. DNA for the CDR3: TGTGCCAGCAGCATCAACTGGGCCACCCAAGAGACCCAGTACTTC. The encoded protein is CASSINWATQETQYF.